This T cell receptor beta chain stems from a study of blood T cells in healthy people across ages. This clonotype was detected ten times or more. With a J-beta primer mix and a sample-barcoded 5' primer, a second PCR ran roughly 7 to 11 cycles. TCRdb ran MiXCR on the 5' RACE reads and lists one entry per CDR3 protein. The profile shows roughly 1,000,000 distinct CDR3 sequences, around 27% of them singletons. The sample was also linked to a second study, of T cells of mothers and their children.

The sequenced sample was blood. The clonotype was recovered from a girl aged 2 to 10 in good health.

The CDR3 loop reads CASSHNEQFF. CDR3 DNA: TGTGCCAGCAGCCACAATGAGCAGTTCTTC. The rearrangement uses TRBV12-3 or TRBV12-4 and TRBJ2-1; no clear D gene. V lost 6 bases and J 5 bases, leaving 2 bases between the germline ends. This CDR3 has 10 amino acids.